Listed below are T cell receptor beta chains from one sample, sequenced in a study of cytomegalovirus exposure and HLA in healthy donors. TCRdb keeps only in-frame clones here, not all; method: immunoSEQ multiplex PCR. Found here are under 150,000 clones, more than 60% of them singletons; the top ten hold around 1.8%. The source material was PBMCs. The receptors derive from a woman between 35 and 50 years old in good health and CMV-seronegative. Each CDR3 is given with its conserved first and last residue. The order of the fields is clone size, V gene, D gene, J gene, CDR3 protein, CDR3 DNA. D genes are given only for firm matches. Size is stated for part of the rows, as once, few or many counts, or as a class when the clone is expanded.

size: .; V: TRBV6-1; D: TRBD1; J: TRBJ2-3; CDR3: CASSGLGTVSSTDTQYF; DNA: TGTGCCAGCAGTGGTCTAGGGACAGTATCTAGCACAGATACGCAGTATTTT
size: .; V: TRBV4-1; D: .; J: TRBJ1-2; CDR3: CASSQAGDHMGGYTF; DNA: TGCGCCAGCAGCCAGGCGGGCGATCATATGGGTGGCTACACCTTC
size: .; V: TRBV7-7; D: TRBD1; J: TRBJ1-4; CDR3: CASSPGQGLEQLFF; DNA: TGTGCCAGCAGCCCGGGACAGGGTTTGGAACAACTGTTTTTT
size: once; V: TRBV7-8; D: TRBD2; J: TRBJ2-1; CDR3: CATVTSAISYNEQFF; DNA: TGTGCCACCGTGACTAGCGCCATCTCCTACAATGAGCAGTTCTTC
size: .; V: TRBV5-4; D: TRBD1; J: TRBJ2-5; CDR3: CASSPDRGGVVETQYF; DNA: TGTGCCAGCAGCCCGGACAGGGGGGGAGTGGTAGAGACCCAGTACTTC
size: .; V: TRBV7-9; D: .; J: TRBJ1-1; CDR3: CSSTRDSSEAFF; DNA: TGTTCCAGCACCCGGGACTCCTCGGAAGCTTTCTTT
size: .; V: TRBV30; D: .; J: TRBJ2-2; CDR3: CAWTATGTGELFF; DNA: TGTGCCTGGACCGCGACGGGTACCGGGGAGCTGTTTTTT
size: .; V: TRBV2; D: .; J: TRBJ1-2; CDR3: CASYGQSGGYTF; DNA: TGTGCCAGCTACGGACAGTCAGGAGGCTACACCTTC
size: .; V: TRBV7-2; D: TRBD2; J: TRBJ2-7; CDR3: CASSSSSGLYEQYF; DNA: TGTGCCAGCAGCTCTAGTAGCGGGCTCTACGAGCAGTACTTC
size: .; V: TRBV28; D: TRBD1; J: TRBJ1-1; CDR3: CASSSGTGRTEAFF; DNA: TGTGCCAGCAGCTCTGGGACAGGAAGGACTGAAGCTTTCTTT
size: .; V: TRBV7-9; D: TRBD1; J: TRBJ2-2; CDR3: CASSASGTADTGELFF; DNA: TGTGCCAGCAGCGCATCCGGGACAGCTGACACCGGGGAGCTGTTTTTT
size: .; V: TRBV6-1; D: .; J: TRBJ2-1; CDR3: CASRRDYNEQFF; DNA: TGTGCCAGCAGAAGAGATTACAATGAGCAGTTCTTC
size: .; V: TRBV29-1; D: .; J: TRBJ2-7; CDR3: CSVGRWGKDYEQYF; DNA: TGCAGCGTGGGTCGTTGGGGCAAGGACTACGAGCAGTACTTC
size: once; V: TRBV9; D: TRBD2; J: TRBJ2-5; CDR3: CASSVAVSGGPPSQETQYF; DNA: TGTGCCAGCAGCGTAGCTGTTAGCGGGGGCCCTCCCTCCCAAGAGACCCAGTACTTC
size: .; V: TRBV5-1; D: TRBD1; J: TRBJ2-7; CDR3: CASSLSVFPGQRPYEQYF; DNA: TGCGCCAGCAGCCTTTCCGTCTTCCCGGGACAGCGTCCCTACGAGCAGTACTTC
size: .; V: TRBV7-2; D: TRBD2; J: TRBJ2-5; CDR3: CASGKWTSGEQTQYF; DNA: TGTGCCAGCGGGAAATGGACTAGCGGGGAGCAGACCCAGTACTTC
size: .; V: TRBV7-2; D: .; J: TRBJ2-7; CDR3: CASSSYLRGYEQYF; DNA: TGTGCCAGCAGCTCGTACCTCCGGGGATACGAGCAGTACTTC
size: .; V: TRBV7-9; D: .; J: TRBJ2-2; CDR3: CASSFPGTLNTGELFF; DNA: TGTGCCAGCAGCTTTCCCGGGACATTGAACACCGGGGAGCTGTTTTTT
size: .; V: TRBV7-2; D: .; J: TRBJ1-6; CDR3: CASSAPSGPLHF; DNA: TGTGCCAGCAGCGCCCCGTCCGGTCCCCTCCACTTT
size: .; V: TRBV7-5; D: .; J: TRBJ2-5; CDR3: CVRSPPPSGYQETQYF; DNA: TGTGTCAGAAGCCCCCCCCCTAGCGGGTACCAAGAGACCCAGTACTTC
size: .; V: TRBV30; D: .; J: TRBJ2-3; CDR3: CAWSVYGGSEDTQYF; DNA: TGTGCCTGGAGTGTATATGGAGGGAGCGAAGATACGCAGTATTTT
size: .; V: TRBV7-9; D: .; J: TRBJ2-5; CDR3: CASSLGSASTETQYF; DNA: TGTGCCAGCAGCTTAGGATCTGCTAGCACGGAGACCCAGTACTTC